These 25 T cell receptor beta chains share one sample of origin, sequenced in a study of blood T cell repertoires in COVID-19. Method: immunoSEQ multiplex PCR; TCRdb's copy keeps in-frame clones and lacks some. The sample shows 200,000 to 300,000 clones, 82% of them seen only once. Sequencing used peripheral blood. All receptors come from a woman aged 80 or older with acute or convalescent COVID-19.

This clone was counted once. The J gene is TRBJ1-4, the V gene TRBV6-2 or TRBV6-3; D unresolved. There are 13 residues in the CDR3. V was clipped by 5 bases and J by 8 bases, with 12 bases between them. Germline lookup yields CDR1 MNHEY and CDR2 SVGEGT. Written as DNA, the CDR3 is TGTGCCAGCAGTGGTACACTCGGGGAAAAACTGTTTTTT. The encoded protein is CASSGTLGEKLFF.

V gene TRBV3-1 (or the pseudogene TRBV3-2) combines with J gene TRBJ1-2; 8 bases match TRBD1. Germline CDR1 reads LGHDT; CDR2 reads YNNKEL (reference sequence). V gave up 3 bases and J gave up 2 bases; unmatched junction bases: 5. The CDR3 runs 15 residues. The CDR3 loop reads CASSQGQVLNYGYTF. The CDR3 DNA is TGTGCCAGCAGCCAGGGACAGGTCCTAAACTATGGCTACACCTTC.

The chain carries TRBV29-1 and TRBJ2-5; unclear D gene. Between the trimmed V and J ends, which lost 0 bases and 7 bases, there was a span of 21 bases. This CDR3 has 16 amino acids. In germline, CDR1 is SQVTM, CDR2 ANQGSEA. This CDR3 reads CSVEDLVATFGGTQYF. CDR3 nucleotide sequence: TGCAGCGTTGAAGATTTGGTGGCTACCTTCGGCGGGACCCAGTACTTC.

This clone was seen only a few times. This chain uses TRBV28 with TRBJ1-5, with D possibly TRBD1 on 6 matching bases. V lost 2 bases to trimming and J lost 0 bases, with 14 bases between them. The CDR3 is 17 amino acids. Germline lookup yields CDR1 MDHEN and CDR2 SYDVKM. CDR3 residues: CASSLGGGPYSNQPQHF. The CDR3 DNA reads as TGTGCCAGCAGTTTAGGGGGGGGCCCCTATAGCAATCAGCCCCAGCATTTT.

In DNA form, the CDR3 reads TGTGCCAGCAGCTTGGTAGGGACAGTGAATCAGCCCCAGCATTTT. Its protein product is CASSLVGTVNQPQHF. The rearrangement joins TRBV5-8 to TRBJ1-5, with 7 bases aligning to TRBD1. The CDR3 is 15 residues long. Germline loops: CDR1 SGHTS, CDR2 YDEGEE. Trimming removed 0 bases from V and 4 bases from J; junction bases left unmatched: 4.

This sequence joins TRBV28 and TRBJ2-7, with TRBD2 matching 14 bases. Germline loops: CDR1 MDHEN, CDR2 SYDVKM. With V trimmed by 6 bases and J by 6 bases, 10 bases remained unmatched. The CDR3 runs to 16 residues. The CDR3 protein is CASRGTSGSIIPEQYF. The CDR3 DNA reads as TGTGCCAGCAGGGGGACTAGCGGGAGCATCATCCCCGAGCAGTACTTC. Filled out from reference TRBV28 and TRBJ2-7, the complete variable domain reads DVKVTQSSRYLVKRTGEKVFLECVQDMDHENMFWYRQDPGLGLRLIYFSYDVKMKEKGDIPEGYSVSREKKERFSLILESASTNQTSMYLCASRGTSGSIIPEQYFGPGTRLTVT.

This chain joins TRBV9 and TRBJ2-3; D is possibly TRBD2 (7 bases). Germline values: CDR1 SGDLS, CDR2 YYNGEE. This CDR3 comprises 16 residues. Trimming cost V 2 bases and J 0 bases, with 13 bases left between them. CDR3 DNA sequence: TGTGCCAGCAGCGTCGAGGGGGGGCGGAGCACAGATACGCAGTATTTT. It codes for CASSVEGGRSTDTQYF. Based on the CDR3 plus reference TRBV9 and TRBJ2-3, the full variable domain is DSGVTQTPKHLITATGQRVTLRCSPRSGDLSVYWYQQSLDQGLQFLIQYYNGEERAKGNILERFSAQQFPDLHSELNLSSLELGDSALYFCASSVEGGRSTDTQYFGPGTRLTVL.

The rearrangement joins TRBV24-1 to TRBJ2-5; 7 bases align to TRBD2. Germline V lookup: CDR1 KGHDR, CDR2 SFDVKD. CDR3 length equals 14 residues. Trimming at V came to 4 bases and at J to 4 bases, leaving 5 bases not matched to a gene. Here the CDR3 reads CATSDRLAGETQYF. Here the CDR3 DNA reads TGTGCCACCAGTGACCGACTAGCCGGAGAGACCCAGTACTTC.

This sequence joins TRBV5-5 and TRBJ1-5; a possible D gene is TRBD1 (5 bases). Trimming removed 4 bases from V and 6 bases from J, with 17 bases in between. Germline values: CDR1 SGHKS, CDR2 YYEKEE (reference sequence). There are 15 residues in the CDR3. CDR3 nucleotide sequence: TGTGCCAGCAGCCTAGGGACCGCGGGGAGTCAGCCCCAGCATTTT. It encodes CASSLGTAGSQPQHF. Full variable domain (outside the CDR3, taken from reference TRBV5-5 and TRBJ1-5): DAGVTQSPTHLIKTRGQQVTLRCSPISGHKSVSWYQQVLGQGPQFIFQYYEKEERGRGNFPDRFSARQFPNYSSELNVNALLLGDSALYLCASSLGTAGSQPQHFGDGTRLSIL.

The V call is TRBV6-2 or TRBV6-3, the J call TRBJ2-7, with D uncertain. Germline loops: CDR1 MNHEY, CDR2 SVGEGT. The V and J ends lost 1 base and 8 bases respectively, with 12 bases between them. The CDR3 covers 13 residues. CDR3: CASSYLSSGQQYF. In nucleotides, the CDR3 is TGTGCCAGCAGTTACTTATCATCAGGTCAGCAGTACTTC.

The chain has TRBV2 and TRBJ2-6; 9 bases are shared with TRBD1. Germline V CDR1 and CDR2: SNHLY, FYNNEI. The CDR3 totals 18 residues. The ends lost 7 bases at V and 2 bases at J; junction bases unmatched: 12. The CDR3 region has the DNA TGTGCCAGCAAGGTCGGCCGACAGGGGGGGGCTGGGGCCAACGTCCTGACTTTC. This translates into CASKVGRQGGAGANVLTF.

This clone was picked up one time. The V gene is TRBV5-6, the J gene TRBJ2-5; D may be TRBD1 (5 bases). The CDR3 extends over 14 amino acids. Germline-derived CDR1 and CDR2 are SGHDT and YYEEEE. Trimming took 0 bases from V and 1 from J, leaving 7 bases between them. The CDR3 DNA reads TGTGCCAGCAGCTTGGCAGGGTCCCAAGAGACCCAGTACTTC. It codes for CASSLAGSQETQYF.

The gene calls are TRBV12-5 and TRBJ1-2; 11 bases align to TRBD1. The germline V gene has CDR1 LGHNT and CDR2 FRNRAP. The CDR3 covers 15 residues. With V trimmed by 6 bases and J by 6 bases, 9 bases remained unmatched. The CDR3 DNA follows: TGTGCTAGTGGCCCCCGGGACAGGGGGAAGGATGGCTACACCTTC. As protein: CASGPRDRGKDGYTF.

This chain joins TRBV7-9 and TRBJ1-1; possible D gene TRBD1, 6 bases. Trimming took off 5 bases at V and 3 bases at J, with 16 bases between the two ends. This CDR3 is 15 amino acids long. Germline CDR1 and CDR2: SEHNR and FQNEAQ (reference sequence). Written as DNA, the CDR3 is TGTGCCAGCAGCCGCCCGCAGGGGAAGGACACTGAAGCTTTCTTT. It codes for CASSRPQGKDTEAFF.

The V gene is TRBV18, the J gene TRBJ1-1; perhaps TRBD1 as D (5 bases). Germline CDR1 reads KGHSH; CDR2 reads LQKENI. The CDR3 contains 13 residues. Trimming pared 2 bases from V and 11 bases from J, leaving 15 bases between. The CDR3 coding sequence is TGTGCCAGCTCACCAGGCCAGGGCGTAGGGGCTTTCTTT. It encodes CASSPGQGVGAFF.

The chain couples TRBV20-1 to TRBJ2-1; D might be TRBD2 (6 bases). CDR1 and CDR2 (germline): DFQATT, SNEGSKA (reference sequence). V lost 3 bases, J lost 2 bases, and 20 bases lay in between. This CDR3 spans 17 amino acids. CDR3 loop: CSASYNREDKPYNEQFF. In DNA form, the CDR3 reads TGCAGTGCTAGTTACAATAGGGAGGACAAACCCTACAATGAGCAGTTCTTC.

The gene calls are TRBV15 and TRBJ2-7, with 10 nucleotides matching TRBD2. The J segment lost 0 bases and the V segment lost 5 bases, leaving 1 base of the junction unmatched. This CDR3 spans 14 amino acids. Germline V gives CDR1 LNHNV, CDR2 YYDKDF (reference sequence). CDR3 bases: TGTGCCACCAGCCTAGCGGGAGCCTCCTACGAGCAGTACTTC. It encodes CATSLAGASYEQYF.

The chain recombines TRBV28 with TRBJ1-5; possible D gene TRBD1, 6 bases. This CDR3 has 14 amino acids. CDR1 is MDHEN, CDR2 SYDVKM, per germline. The ends were cut back, 5 bases at V and 6 bases at J, with 14 bases in the middle. CDR3 loop: CASSKGGDVQPQHF. CDR3 bases: TGTGCCAGCAGTAAAGGGGGTGATGTTCAGCCCCAGCATTTT.

This clone has only a few counts. The rearrangement uses TRBV28 and TRBJ1-5; the match to TRBD1 covers 11 bases. The CDR3 runs to 14 residues. Germline V gene sequence: CDR1 MDHEN, CDR2 SYDVKM. Losses at the gene ends were 6 bases for V and 6 bases for J; bases not matched to a gene: 4. Here the CDR3 DNA reads TGTGCCAGCAGGTGGACAGGGGGCCCTCAGCCCCAGCATTTT. It specifies CASRWTGGPQPQHF.

The V call is TRBV28, the J call TRBJ1-6; 7 bases match TRBD1. V was pared by 10 bases and J by 10 bases, with 10 bases of the junction left unmatched. The CDR3 sequence is 13 residues long. CDR1 is MDHEN and CDR2 is SYDVKM in the germline V gene. DNA of the CDR3: TGTGCCACCGACCGAAGACAGGGATCACCCCTCCACTTT. This sequence encodes CATDRRQGSPLHF.

The rearrangement uses TRBV11-1 and TRBJ2-7, with TRBD2 matching over 11 bases. The CDR3 sequence is 16 residues long. J was trimmed by 5 bases and V by 5 bases; bases with no gene match: 11. Germline CDR1 is SGHAT and CDR2 is FQDESV (reference sequence). CDR3 sequence (DNA): TGTGCCAGCAGCCCGAAGGCACTAGCGGGAGTCCACGAGCAGTACTTC. This gives the protein CASSPKALAGVHEQYF.

The rearrangement links TRBV6-2 or TRBV6-3 to TRBJ1-6; D ambiguous. V lost 2 bases to trimming and J lost 9 bases, with 5 bases between them. In germline, CDR1 is MNHEY, CDR2 SVGEGT. This CDR3 spans 12 amino acids. The CDR3 sequence is CASSYVGSPLHF. CDR3 in DNA: TGTGCCAGCAGTTACGTCGGTTCACCCCTCCACTTT.

J is TRBJ1-1 and V is TRBV4-3, with 8 bases aligning to TRBD1. V shed 11 bases, J shed 2 bases, and the junction held 22 bases outside the gene matches. The germline V gene encodes CDR1 LGHNA and CDR2 YSLEER. This CDR3 region has 18 residues. The CDR3 loop is CAPNPGQGQKVSNTEAFF. CDR3 sequence (DNA): TGCGCCCCCAACCCCGGACAGGGACAGAAGGTTAGTAACACTGAAGCTTTCTTT.

V is TRBV7-3 and J is TRBJ2-1; D might be TRBD2 (6 bases). CDR1 SGHTA and CDR2 FQGTGA come from the germline V gene. The CDR3 contains 16 residues. Trimming stripped 2 bases from V and 3 bases from J, with 14 bases between. CDR3 DNA: TGTGCCAGCAGCTTAGGACCGGCGGGACTCTACAATGAGCAGTTCTTC. This sequence encodes CASSLGPAGLYNEQFF.

The chain couples TRBV2 to TRBJ1-5; 8 bases agree with TRBD1. J lost 3 bases, V lost 5 bases, and 9 bases had no gene match. The V gene's germline CDR1 is SNHLY and CDR2 FYNNEI. The CDR3 has 16 amino acids. The CDR3, as DNA: TGTGCCAGCAGTTCTACCGGGGACAGGACCAATCAGCCCCAGCATTTT. Protein product: CASSSTGDRTNQPQHF.